A selection of T cell receptor beta chains follows, all from one sample in a study of identical twins. MiXCR was run by TCRdb on the 5' RACE reads, yielding one entry per CDR3 protein. Seen here are more than 200,000 distinct CDR3 sequences, less than 10% observed once, and the top ten hold over 4.5%. Sequenced sample: memory (CD45RO+) T cells sorted from blood. The receptors originated from a woman aged 18-29 years in good health. CDR3s include the opening cysteine and the closing phenylalanine or tryptophan. The order of the fields is V gene, D gene, clone size, J gene, CDR3 protein, CDR3 DNA. A D gene is named only where the DNA matches it firmly. Rows may omit the clone size; those that give it use once, few, many or a size class.

V: TRBV6-1; D: .; size: few; J: TRBJ1-6; CDR3: CASTLTGSSSYNSPLHF; DNA: TGTGCCAGCACCCTTACAGGTTCGAGCTCCTATAATTCACCCCTCCACTTT
V: TRBV3-1; D: TRBD1; size: few; J: TRBJ2-7; CDR3: CASSQDLDRGNYEQYF; DNA: TGTGCCAGCAGCCAAGATCTGGACAGGGGGAATTACGAGCAGTACTTC
V: TRBV20-1; D: .; size: .; J: TRBJ2-2; CDR3: CSATARLNTGELFF; DNA: TGCAGTGCCACGGCGCGGCTTAACACCGGGGAGCTGTTTTTT
V: TRBV7-2; D: .; size: many; J: TRBJ2-7; CDR3: CASSDPGTLRYEQYF; DNA: TGTGCCAGCAGCGACCCCGGGACGCTTCGCTACGAGCAGTACTTC
V: TRBV7-9; D: .; size: .; J: TRBJ2-7; CDR3: CASETDADEQYF; DNA: TGTGCCAGTGAGACAGATGCGGACGAGCAGTACTTC
V: TRBV6-1; D: .; size: many; J: TRBJ2-7; CDR3: CASRRPRSYEQYF; DNA: TGTGCCAGCAGAAGACCCCGCTCCTACGAGCAGTACTTC
V: TRBV4-3; D: .; size: many; J: TRBJ1-4; CDR3: CASSQGQNEKLFF; DNA: TGCGCCAGCAGCCAGGGCCAGAATGAAAAACTGTTTTTT
V: TRBV20-1; D: TRBD2; size: few; J: TRBJ2-7; CDR3: CSVRGVLAGSYEQYF; DNA: TGCAGTGTCCGGGGCGTACTAGCGGGATCCTACGAGCAGTACTTC
V: TRBV7-9; D: .; size: once; J: TRBJ2-7; CDR3: CASSSGTRPYEQYF; DNA: TGTGCCAGCAGTTCCGGGACAAGGCCCTACGAGCAGTACTTC
V: TRBV11-2; D: TRBD1; size: .; J: TRBJ2-3; CDR3: CASSLYRGAADTQYF; DNA: TGTGCCAGCAGCTTATACAGGGGGGCAGCAGATACGCAGTATTTT
V: TRBV9; D: TRBD2; size: few; J: TRBJ2-1; CDR3: CASSSRAGTTYNEQFF; DNA: TGTGCCAGCAGCTCCCGAGCGGGAACGACCTACAATGAGCAGTTCTTC
V: TRBV3-1; D: TRBD1; size: few; J: TRBJ1-1; CDR3: CASRQGYTEAFF; DNA: TGTGCCTCCCGACAGGGCTACACTGAAGCTTTCTTT
V: TRBV11-1; D: .; size: .; J: TRBJ1-1; CDR3: CASSSGPLREAFF; DNA: TGTGCCAGCAGCTCGGGGCCTTTAAGAGAAGCTTTCTTT
V: TRBV11-3; D: TRBD1; size: .; J: TRBJ1-2; CDR3: CASTSVPGGGYTF; DNA: TGTGCCAGCACCTCAGTCCCAGGGGGAGGCTACACCTTC
V: TRBV20-1; D: .; size: many; J: TRBJ2-2; CDR3: CSARSHMTDGELFF; DNA: TGCAGTGCTAGATCCCACATGACAGACGGGGAGCTGTTTTTT
V: TRBV20-1; D: TRBD2; size: few; J: TRBJ2-1; CDR3: CSASVLAGYYNEQFF; DNA: TGCAGTGCTAGCGTACTAGCGGGGTATTACAATGAGCAGTTCTTC
V: TRBV29-1; D: .; size: few; J: TRBJ2-2; CDR3: CSVDGGLSTGELFF; DNA: TGCAGCGTTGACGGGGGGCTGAGCACCGGGGAGCTGTTTTTT
V: TRBV27; D: .; size: few; J: TRBJ2-5; CDR3: CASSQDRFETQYF; DNA: TGTGCCAGCAGTCAGGACAGATTTGAGACCCAGTACTTC
V: TRBV7-2; D: .; size: many; J: TRBJ2-7; CDR3: CASSLLASINEQYF; DNA: TGTGCCAGCAGCTTACTAGCGAGCATCAACGAGCAGTACTTC
V: TRBV20-1; D: TRBD2; size: few; J: TRBJ2-5; CDR3: CSARRLAGLETQYF; DNA: TGCAGTGCTAGGCGGCTAGCGGGCTTAGAGACCCAGTACTTC
V: TRBV18; D: .; size: .; J: TRBJ2-1; CDR3: CASSQGFLGNEQFF; DNA: TGTGCCAGCTCTCAGGGATTTCTAGGCAATGAGCAGTTCTTC
V: TRBV5-8; D: .; size: many; J: TRBJ1-5; CDR3: CASSWMQPQHF; DNA: TGTGCCAGCAGCTGGATGCAGCCCCAGCATTTT
V: TRBV5-1; D: .; size: .; J: TRBJ1-2; CDR3: CASGPLKRDGYTF; DNA: TGCGCCAGCGGGCCTCTCAAACGAGATGGCTACACCTTC
V: TRBV11-3; D: .; size: .; J: TRBJ2-2; CDR3: CASSKREISNTVELFF; DNA: TGTGCCAGCAGCAAAAGGGAGATCTCGAACACCGTGGAGCTGTTTTTT
V: TRBV7-6; D: .; size: few; J: TRBJ2-7; CDR3: CASSSHHTYEQYF; DNA: TGTGCCAGCAGCTCCCATCATACATACGAGCAGTACTTC
V: TRBV9; D: TRBD2; size: .; J: TRBJ2-4; CDR3: CASSAGTSGSSGKNIQYF; DNA: TGTGCCAGCAGCGCCGGGACTAGCGGGAGTAGTGGCAAAAACATTCAGTACTTC
V: TRBV20-1; D: TRBD1; size: few; J: TRBJ1-5; CDR3: CSAGTGRGQPQHF; DNA: TGCAGTGCGGGGACAGGGCGAGGGCAGCCCCAGCATTTT
V: TRBV9; D: .; size: few; J: TRBJ1-1; CDR3: CASSRRGALSPTEAFF; DNA: TGTGCCAGCAGTCGTAGAGGGGCCCTCTCCCCCACTGAAGCTTTCTTT
V: TRBV5-1; D: .; size: many; J: TRBJ1-6; CDR3: CASSIDSYNSPLHF; DNA: TGCGCCAGCAGCATAGACTCCTATAATTCACCCCTCCACTTT
V: TRBV18; D: TRBD1; size: few; J: TRBJ2-7; CDR3: CASSPSGTVPYEQYF; DNA: TGTGCCAGCTCACCTTCCGGGACAGTTCCCTACGAGCAGTACTTC